Listed below are T cell receptor beta chains from one sample, sequenced in a study of glioma-infiltrating T cells after dendritic cell vaccination. The assay was immunoSEQ multiplex PCR, and TCRdb's table has in-frame clones only and misses some. The sample includes approximately 93,000 clones, around 85% of them seen just once. The specimen was blood, collected after dendritic cell vaccination. Receptors originate from a human donor with glioblastoma. The CDR3 runs from the conserved cysteine through the conserved F or W. Each record gives: D gene, J gene, V gene, clone size, CDR3 DNA, CDR3 protein. The D gene is left open where the match is weak. Rows give clone size only sometimes, using once, few, many, or a class for an expanded clone.

D: TRBD1; J: TRBJ1-2; V: TRBV6-1; size: -; DNA: TGTGCCAGCAGTGCAAAGGCATATTCAGGGGGCTCGATCTATGGCTACACCTTC; CDR3: CASSAKAYSGGSIYGYTF
D: TRBD1; J: TRBJ2-1; V: TRBV7-3; size: -; DNA: TGTGCCAGCAGCGAGGGACAGGGTACCAAGCAGTTCTTC; CDR3: CASSEGQGTKQFF
D: -; J: TRBJ1-4; V: TRBV5-1; size: -; DNA: TGCGCCAGCAGCTTGGCCTCGGGGGGGAATGAAAAACTGTTTTTT; CDR3: CASSLASGGNEKLFF
D: -; J: TRBJ2-1; V: TRBV6-5; size: -; DNA: TGTGCCAGCAGCCGCACAGGGGGGGGTGAGCAGTTCTTC; CDR3: CASSRTGGGEQFF
D: -; J: TRBJ1-1; V: TRBV28; size: -; DNA: TGTGCCAGCAGTCCCGAGTATGAAGCTTTCTTT; CDR3: CASSPEYEAFF
D: TRBD1; J: TRBJ2-7; V: TRBV4-1; size: -; DNA: TGCGCCAGCAGACAACTTGGGACAGGGCCCTACGAGCAGTACTTC; CDR3: CASRQLGTGPYEQYF
D: TRBD1; J: TRBJ1-1; V: TRBV19; size: few; DNA: TGTGCCAGTAGCAGTTTCCTGGGACAGGGGACGAACACTGAAGCTTTCTTT; CDR3: CASSSFLGQGTNTEAFF
D: TRBD1; J: TRBJ1-1; V: TRBV6-5; size: -; DNA: TGTGCCAGCAGTCATCATACAGGGGTGGGCACTGAAGCTTTCTTT; CDR3: CASSHHTGVGTEAFF
D: -; J: TRBJ1-3; V: TRBV11-2; size: once; DNA: TGTGCCAGCAGCCTAAGGGCGGGCACCTTCGGGGGAAACACCATATATTTT; CDR3: CASSLRAGTFGGNTIYF
D: -; J: TRBJ1-4; V: TRBV7-8; size: -; DNA: TGTGCCAGCAGTTCTAGGGGCGTCACCAACAACGGGTTTATTGAAAAACTGTTTTTT; CDR3: CASSSRGVTNNGFIEKLFF
D: -; J: TRBJ2-7; V: TRBV27; size: -; DNA: TGTGCCAGCAGTTTATCGTCAGGGTTCTCCTACGAGCAGTACTTC; CDR3: CASSLSSGFSYEQYF
D: TRBD1; J: TRBJ1-1; V: TRBV4-1; size: -; DNA: TGCGCCAGCAGCCAAGACAGGGGGCTAAAGGGCACTGAAGCTTTCTTT; CDR3: CASSQDRGLKGTEAFF
D: TRBD1; J: TRBJ1-6; V: TRBV7-3; size: -; DNA: TGTGCCAGCAGCTTATTAGACAGGGGTTCTAATTCACCCCTCCACTTT; CDR3: CASSLLDRGSNSPLHF
D: -; J: TRBJ1-2; V: TRBV5-6; size: -; DNA: TGTGCCAGCAGCCCAAGACTGTATGGCTACACCTTC; CDR3: CASSPRLYGYTF
D: -; J: TRBJ2-3; V: TRBV5-6; size: few; DNA: TGTGCCAGCAGCCCAGGGGCCGTGAGCACAGATACGCAGTATTTT; CDR3: CASSPGAVSTDTQYF
D: TRBD2; J: TRBJ2-7; V: TRBV4-3; size: -; DNA: TGCGCCAGCAGCCAAAGTAGCGGGGTCCTCGAGCAGTACTTC; CDR3: CASSQSSGVLEQYF
D: TRBD1; J: TRBJ1-5; V: TRBV28; size: -; DNA: TGTGCCAGCAGGTCCGGGACAGGGGATTGGTGGCGCAATCAGCCCCAGCATTTT; CDR3: CASRSGTGDWWRNQPQHF
D: -; J: TRBJ1-4; V: TRBV7-9; size: few; DNA: TGTGCCAGCAGCCCCCACAGTGCAACTAATGAAAAACTGTTTTTT; CDR3: CASSPHSATNEKLFF
D: TRBD1; J: TRBJ1-5; V: TRBV19; size: -; DNA: TGTGCCAGTAGTATAGATCCTCGGACAGGGGGCAATCAGCCCCAGCATTTT; CDR3: CASSIDPRTGGNQPQHF
D: TRBD1; J: TRBJ2-5; V: TRBV6-5; size: -; DNA: TGTGCCAGCAGACCCCAGGGGGCCCGGGAGACCCAGTACTTC; CDR3: CASRPQGARETQYF
D: -; J: TRBJ1-1; V: TRBV5-3; size: -; DNA: TGTGCCAGAAGCCGGACAGAAGGCACTGAAGCTTTCTTT; CDR3: CARSRTEGTEAFF
D: -; J: TRBJ1-2; V: TRBV28; size: -; DNA: TGTGCCAGCAGTTTCGGGGGAGGGGACTATGGCTACACCTTC; CDR3: CASSFGGGDYGYTF
D: -; J: TRBJ1-6; V: TRBV19; size: few; DNA: TGTGCCAGTAGTATCCAAGGGGGATATTCACCCCTCCACTTT; CDR3: CASSIQGGYSPLHF
D: -; J: TRBJ2-7; V: TRBV12-5; size: -; DNA: TGTGCTAGTGGTCCCCCCCAGACAGACTACGAGCAGTACTTC; CDR3: CASGPPQTDYEQYF
D: -; J: TRBJ2-7; V: TRBV7-2; size: -; DNA: TGTGCCAGCAGGGTTCCTAATGGCTACGAGCAGTACTTC; CDR3: CASRVPNGYEQYF
D: -; J: TRBJ2-2; V: TRBV5-4; size: once; DNA: TGTGCCAGCAGCTTGGGTGGAAGGGGGACCGCCGGGGAGCTGTTTTTT; CDR3: CASSLGGRGTAGELFF
D: TRBD2; J: TRBJ2-7; V: TRBV5-1; size: few; DNA: TGCGCCAGCAGTTCGACTAGCGGGAGTTACGAGCAGTACTTC; CDR3: CASSSTSGSYEQYF
D: -; J: TRBJ1-6; V: TRBV5-1; size: -; DNA: TGCGCCAGCAGCACGCGGCCGGCAGGGGATTCACCCCTCCACTTT; CDR3: CASSTRPAGDSPLHF
D: TRBD2; J: TRBJ2-7; V: TRBV11-1; size: -; DNA: TGTGCCAGCAGCTTACCCCGGCTAGCGGACTCCTACGAGCAGTACTTC; CDR3: CASSLPRLADSYEQYF
D: -; J: TRBJ2-5; V: TRBV19; size: -; DNA: TGTGCCAGTAGTATCTACGGAGAGCTAGACCAAGAGACCCAGTACTTC; CDR3: CASSIYGELDQETQYF
D: TRBD2; J: TRBJ2-7; V: TRBV5-4; size: -; DNA: TGTGCCAGCAGCTCCCTAGCGGGGGGGATGGGGTGG; CDR3: CASSSLAGGMGW
D: TRBD1; J: TRBJ2-1; V: TRBV7-2; size: -; DNA: TGTGCCAGCAGCATACGGGACAGAGGTAGCTACAATGAGCAGTTCTTC; CDR3: CASSIRDRGSYNEQFF
D: -; J: TRBJ1-6; V: TRBV5-1; size: -; DNA: TGCGCCAGCAGCTTGGAAGGACACAAAAATAATTCACCCCTCCACTTT; CDR3: CASSLEGHKNNSPLHF
D: TRBD1; J: TRBJ1-2; V: TRBV6-5; size: -; DNA: TGTGCCAGCAGTCCCCCCTTTGACAGGGGCTCTGGCTACACCTTC; CDR3: CASSPPFDRGSGYTF
D: TRBD2; J: TRBJ2-3; V: TRBV28; size: -; DNA: TGTGCCAGCAGATTGAGGTATAGCGGGAGGGCCATGGTTACGCAGTATTTT; CDR3: CASRLRYSGRAMVTQYF
D: TRBD1; J: TRBJ2-7; V: TRBV10-3; size: -; DNA: TGTGCCATCAGTGAGCTAGGGACAGGGAATTCCTACGAGCAGTACTTC; CDR3: CAISELGTGNSYEQYF
D: -; J: TRBJ2-1; V: TRBV5-1; size: -; DNA: TGCGCCAGCACTGCGGGATCCTCCTACAATGAGCAGTTCTTC; CDR3: CASTAGSSYNEQFF
D: -; J: TRBJ1-1; V: TRBV5-1; size: -; DNA: TGCGCCAGCAGCTTGGAGTCAGGAACGAACACTGAAGCTTTCTTT; CDR3: CASSLESGTNTEAFF
D: -; J: TRBJ2-2; V: TRBV27; size: -; DNA: TGTGCCAGCAGTTTACAGGGTGTCACCGGGGAGCTGTTTTTT; CDR3: CASSLQGVTGELFF
D: -; J: TRBJ1-2; V: TRBV2; size: -; DNA: TGTGCCAGCAGTAATTTCGACAGATATGGCTACACCTTC; CDR3: CASSNFDRYGYTF
D: -; J: TRBJ2-7; V: TRBV7-6; size: once; DNA: TGTGCCAGCAGCGCCGATTTAACACATTCCTACGAGCAGTACTTC; CDR3: CASSADLTHSYEQYF
D: -; J: TRBJ1-2; V: TRBV4-1; size: once; DNA: TGCGCCAGCAGCCAAGATGGCCAGGGCCGAGATGGCTACACCTTC; CDR3: CASSQDGQGRDGYTF
D: -; J: TRBJ2-1; V: TRBV29-1; size: -; DNA: TGCAGCGTTGAAGAGAGCGGAGGAGAGCAGTTCTTC; CDR3: CSVEESGGEQFF